What follows is one TCR beta chain and its context. The CDR3 sequence is 21 residues long. The germline gives CDR1 ENHRY, CDR2 SYGVKD. The V end was cut by 0 bases, the J end by 0 bases, with 24 bases between. This entry is derived from a study of T cell changes during pregnancy in multiple sclerosis. Profiled with immunoSEQ multiplex PCR; TCRdb holds only in-frame clones, not every one. This table has roughly 60,000 clones, roughly nine tenths appearing once. This sequence was found in a female donor with multiple sclerosis, enrolled in a pregnancy study. The sample was CD4+ T cells from peripheral blood mononuclear cells, taken in the first trimester of pregnancy. The J gene is TRBJ2-4, the V gene TRBV10-3; tentatively, D is TRBD2 (5 bases). For the CDR3, the DNA is TGTGCCATCAGTGAGTCGTGGCCGGGGAAGCCAGCAAATCTAGCCAAAAACATTCAGTACTTC. It codes for CAISESWPGKPANLAKNIQYF.